This paragraph covers one TCR beta chain sequence. The data derive from a study of cytomegalovirus exposure and HLA in healthy donors. The CDR3 covers 17 residues. V dropped 4 bases and J dropped 3; count of bases not matched to a gene: 14. CDR1 SGHRS and CDR2 YFSETQ come from the germline V gene. The primer mix had 60 Vbeta and 13 Jbeta primers. TCRdb keeps only in-frame clones here, not all; method: immunoSEQ multiplex PCR. This sample has roughly 200,000 clones, with roughly four fifths found just once. This chain connects TRBV5-1 to TRBJ2-5; TRBD1 matches at 8 bases. Sequencing was performed on PBMCs. The TCR was taken from a young man in good health and CMV-seronegative. The CDR3 DNA is TGCGCCAGCAGCCAACGGCCAGGGGGCGTGGGGGAAGAGACCCAGTACTTC. Translating gives CASSQRPGGVGEETQYF.